Each of the 25 T cell receptor beta chains below was sequenced from the same sample in a study of T cell repertoires in cytomegalovirus infection. Antigens of these TCRs are unknown. A single record per CDR3 protein comes from TCRdb applying MiXCR to the reads. The repertoire holds about half a million distinct CDR3 sequences, with around 35% as singletons. The sequencing here drew on cultured PBMCs, taken from culture after CMV antigen stimulation. The origin of the receptors is a human donor in good health (CMV status not recorded). Some clones in this sample may be carry-over from other donors' samples.

In this sample, this clonotype turned up many times. CDR3 in amino acids: CASSTNRDPAFF. In nucleotides, the CDR3 is TGTGCCAGCAGCACCAACAGGGACCCGGCTTTCTTT. This chain uses TRBV7-2 with TRBJ1-1; a weak D match, TRBD1 (6 bases). V was shortened by 5 bases and J by 11 bases, with 15 bases between the two germline ends. CDR3 length equals 12 residues. CDR1 SGHTA and CDR2 FQGNSA come from the germline V gene.

This chain joins TRBV27 and TRBJ2-2; TRBD2 aligns across 10 bases. Per the germline V gene, CDR1 is MNHEY and CDR2 is SMNVEV (reference sequence). J lost 4 bases, V lost 7 bases, and 6 bases had no gene match. This CDR3 is built from 15 residues. The CDR3 nucleotides are TGTGCCAGCACTGGACTAGCGGAAATCACCGGGGAGCTGTTTTTT. Translating it yields CASTGLAEITGELFF.

V gene TRBV7-9 combines with J gene TRBJ2-2; D unresolved. From germline, CDR1 is SEHNR and CDR2 FQNEAQ (reference sequence). With 3 bases removed from V and 1 base from J, the gap between germline ends came to 18 bases. The CDR3 is 18 amino acids. In nucleotides, the CDR3 is TGTGCCAGCAGCTTCCCTAGGATTTTGACCAAGAACACCGGGGAGCTGTTTTTT. This translates into CASSFPRILTKNTGELFF.

V gene TRBV12-5 combines with J gene TRBJ2-2; TRBD2 is a possible D gene (5 bases). The CDR3 extends over 15 amino acids. CDR1 is LGHNT and CDR2 is FRNRAP in the germline V gene. V gave up 7 bases and J gave up 6 bases, with 18 bases separating them. The CDR3 DNA follows: TGTGCTAGTGCTGGCGGGCTCCCTGGGGCCGGGGAGCTGTTTTTT. Protein product: CASAGGLPGAGELFF. The full variable domain, rest sourced from reference TRBV12-5 and TRBJ2-2, is DARVTQTPRHKVTEMGQEVTMRCQPILGHNTVFWYRQTMMQGLELLAYFRNRAPLDDSGMPKDRFSAEMPDATLATLKIQPSEPRDSAVYFCASAGGLPGAGELFFGEGSRLTVL.

This clonotype appeared a few times. V usage is TRBV6-1 and J usage is TRBJ1-5; D perhaps matches TRBD1 (5 bases). Deletions cut 7 bases from V and 4 bases from J, with 8 bases between. CDR3 length: 12 amino acids. Looked up from germline, CDR1 is MNHNS and CDR2 is SASEGT. The CDR3 DNA follows: TGTGCCAGCACAGAGGGGAATCAGCCCCAGCATTTT. Translating gives CASTEGNQPQHF.

This clonotype was found a few times. The chain employs TRBV7-8 and TRBJ2-5, with D maybe TRBD1 (6 bases). The V gene's germline CDR1 is SGHVS and CDR2 FQNEAQ. V was shortened by 5 bases and J by 2 bases, with 18 bases between the two germline ends. The CDR3 contains 16 residues. The CDR3 bases are TGTGCCAGCAGCCCACGACAGGACCTCACTCAAGAGACCCAGTACTTC. Its translation is CASSPRQDLTQETQYF.

This clonotype was recorded many times. V usage is TRBV28 and J usage is TRBJ2-7; possible D gene TRBD2, 5 bases. CDR3 length: 13 amino acids. Germline-derived CDR1 and CDR2 are MDHEN and SYDVKM. V was cut by 10 bases and J by 2 bases, with 15 bases left in between. CDR3 protein: CAIEGGLTYEQYF. The CDR3 region has the DNA TGTGCCATCGAAGGAGGCCTTACCTACGAGCAGTACTTC.

This clonotype has at least ten counts. The rearrangement links TRBV7-2 to TRBJ2-7, with D perhaps matching TRBD1 or TRBD2 (5 bases each). Per germline, CDR1 SGHTA and CDR2 FQGNSA. V lost 5 bases, J lost 2 bases, and 10 bases lay in between. This CDR3 has 13 amino acids. CDR3 coding DNA: TGTGCCAGCAGCCCACCGGGGCCCTACGAGCAGTACTTC. Protein sequence: CASSPPGPYEQYF.

The chain has TRBV24-1 and TRBJ2-3; D is possibly TRBD2 (6 bases). CDR1 and CDR2 (germline): KGHDR, SFDVKD. V gave up 6 bases and J gave up 2 bases, with 20 bases separating them. The CDR3 covers 17 residues. CDR3 sequence (DNA): TGTGCCACCAGTCAAACACTTAGCGGCCCTACCACAGATACGCAGTATTTT. Translated: CATSQTLSGPTTDTQYF.

The rearrangement uses TRBV7-8 and TRBJ2-7; TRBD2 matches at 12 bases. The CDR3 consists of 18 residues. The germline gives CDR1 SGHVS, CDR2 FQNEAQ. V gave up 2 bases and J gave up 1 base; unmatched junction bases: 9. CDR3 DNA sequence: TGTGCCAGCAGCTTACCGGGACTAGCGGGCCAAAGTTCCTACGAGCAGTACTTC. Protein product: CASSLPGLAGQSSYEQYF.

The rearrangement uses TRBV28 and TRBJ1-1; TRBD1 might be the D (5 bases). In germline, CDR1 is MDHEN, CDR2 SYDVKM. This CDR3 is 15 amino acids long. The V end lost 8 bases, the J end lost 6 bases, and 22 bases lay between the germline ends. The CDR3 DNA is TGTGCCAGCCGGGACCGCGGAAGTAGAACACCTGAAGCTTTCTTT. As protein: CASRDRGSRTPEAFF. Looking up the rest from reference TRBV28 and TRBJ1-1 gives the full variable domain: DVKVTQSSRYLVKRTGEKVFLECVQDMDHENMFWYRQDPGLGLRLIYFSYDVKMKEKGDIPEGYSVSREKKERFSLILESASTNQTSMYLCASRDRGSRTPEAFFGQGTRLTVV.

V is TRBV24-1 and J is TRBJ1-5; the D gene is possibly TRBD1 (5 bases). The CDR3 spans 15 residues. CDR1 and CDR2 (germline): KGHDR, SFDVKD. Trimming stripped 0 bases from V and 5 bases from J, with 10 bases between. CDR3 in amino acids: CATSDLAGGDQPQHF. As DNA, the CDR3 is TGTGCCACCAGTGATTTGGCAGGAGGGGATCAGCCCCAGCATTTT.

In this sample, this clonotype turned up a few times. This chain joins TRBV6-1 and TRBJ1-5; a possible D gene is TRBD1 (5 bases). This CDR3 has 14 amino acids. CDR1 is MNHNS, CDR2 SASEGT, per germline. Trimming took 5 bases from V and 7 from J, leaving 15 bases between them. CDR3 in DNA: TGTGCCAGCAGTCGTGGGGCCCTCGGGCAGCCCCAGCATTTT. Its translation is CASSRGALGQPQHF.

The chain combines TRBV6-5 with TRBJ1-3; D is unclear. CDR1 is MNHEY, CDR2 SVGAGI, per germline. The CDR3 runs to 15 residues. With 5 bases removed from V and 0 bases from J, the gap between germline ends came to 11 bases. CDR3 loop: CASSPDWSSGNTIYF. In nucleotides, the CDR3 is TGTGCCAGCAGTCCTGACTGGTCCTCTGGAAACACCATATATTTT.

This chain links TRBV28 with TRBJ1-2, with D possibly being TRBD1 (5 bases). The germline V gene encodes CDR1 MDHEN and CDR2 SYDVKM. This CDR3 has 13 amino acids. V lost 5 bases to trimming and J lost 4 bases, with 11 bases between them. CDR3 nucleotides: TGTGCCAGCAGTACCCCGGGGCGCTATGGCTACACCTTC. It encodes CASSTPGRYGYTF.

The V call is TRBV10-3, the J call TRBJ2-3, with 10 bases matching TRBD2. Germline lookup yields CDR1 ENHRY and CDR2 SYGVKD. V lost 3 bases, J lost 2 bases, and 8 bases stayed unmatched. The CDR3 length is 17 residues. CDR3 nucleotide sequence: TGTGCCATCAGTGACTGGTTACTAGCGGGACACACAGATACGCAGTATTTT. It translates to CAISDWLLAGHTDTQYF.

This rearrangement joins TRBV19 to TRBJ1-5, with D unresolved. Trimming removed 3 bases at V and 7 bases at J, with 13 bases between. Germline CDR1 reads LNHDA; CDR2 reads SQIVND (reference sequence). This CDR3 comprises 14 residues. CDR3 in amino acids: CASSIPGGFQPQHF. The CDR3 DNA reads as TGTGCCAGTAGTATTCCTGGCGGGTTCCAGCCCCAGCATTTT. The full variable domain, rest sourced from reference TRBV19 and TRBJ1-5, is DGGITQSPKYLFRKEGQNVTLSCEQNLNHDAMYWYRQDPGQGLRLIYYSQIVNDFQKGDIAEGYSVSREKKESFPLTVTSAQKNPTAFYLCASSIPGGFQPQHFGDGTRLSIL.

In this sample, this clonotype turned up many times. The V call is TRBV7-3, the J call TRBJ2-1, with TRBD1 matching over 8 bases. Trimming at V came to 4 bases and at J to 13 bases, leaving 6 bases not matched to a gene. The CDR3 runs 12 residues. Germline values: CDR1 SGHTA, CDR2 FQGTGA. This chain's CDR3 is CASSSSTGGQFF. The DNA for the CDR3 is TGTGCCAGCAGCTCGAGTACAGGGGGACAGTTCTTC.

V and J are TRBV5-1 and TRBJ2-1, with TRBD2 matching 12 bases. The germline gives CDR1 SGHRS, CDR2 YFSETQ. The CDR3 has 15 residues. V lost 0 bases, J lost 10 bases, and 5 bases stayed unmatched. The CDR3 bases are TGCGCCAGCAGCTTGGGACTAGCGGGAGTGAGGGAGCAGTTCTTC. This codes for CASSLGLAGVREQFF.

This clonotype was counted at least ten times. J is TRBJ2-5 and V is TRBV7-2; 16 positions match TRBD2. CDR1 is SGHTA, CDR2 FQGNSA, per germline. J was trimmed by 6 bases and V by 2 bases; bases with no gene match: 12. The CDR3 runs to 19 residues. For the CDR3, the DNA is TGTGCCAGCAGCTTAAGAGGGACTAGCGGGAGGGCCATGACGCAGACCCAGTACTTC. This codes for CASSLRGTSGRAMTQTQYF.

V gene TRBV7-9 combines with J gene TRBJ2-1; TRBD2 agrees at 15 bases. CDR3 length equals 15 residues. V shed 6 bases, J shed 9 bases, and the junction held 6 bases outside the gene matches. Germline V gene sequence: CDR1 SEHNR, CDR2 FQNEAQ (reference sequence). Here the CDR3 reads CASRWTSGRASEQFF. The CDR3 region has the DNA TGTGCCAGCAGGTGGACTAGCGGGAGGGCTAGTGAGCAGTTCTTC. The full variable domain, with the rest looked up from reference TRBV7-9 and TRBJ2-1, is DTGVSQNPRHKITKRGQNVTFRCDPISEHNRLYWYRQTLGQGPEFLTYFQNEAQLEKSRLLSDRFSAERPKGSFSTLEIQRTEQGDSAMYLCASRWTSGRASEQFFGPGTRLTVL.

The sample holds many counts of this clonotype. The V and J genes are TRBV6-6 and TRBJ1-1; perhaps TRBD1 as D (6 bases). CDR3 length: 13 residues. CDR1 is MNHNY, CDR2 SVGAGI, per germline (reference sequence). Trimming removed 2 bases from V and 10 bases from J, with 14 bases in between. The DNA for the CDR3 is TGTGCCAGCAGTTACGGCAGGGGCTGGGGAGCTTTCTTT. Its translation: CASSYGRGWGAFF.

The chain is built from TRBV6-5 and TRBJ2-3, with 9 bases that match TRBD2. Germline values: CDR1 MNHEY, CDR2 SVGAGI. This CDR3 has 14 amino acids. The V and J ends lost 6 bases and 10 bases, in that order; junction bases with no gene match: 11. The CDR3 nucleotides read TGTGCCAGCAGCCCCGGGACTAGCCTGCCGCCGCAGTATTTT. It specifies CASSPGTSLPPQYF.

A few counts support this clonotype. This chain connects TRBV5-4 to TRBJ1-1, with D maybe TRBD1 (5 bases). Trimming removed 4 bases from V and 2 bases from J, with 12 bases in between. Germline V gene data show CDR1 as SGHNT and CDR2 as YYREEE (reference sequence). The CDR3 sequence is 14 residues long. The CDR3 coding sequence is TGTGCCAGCAGCCCAGGGCCATTCAACACTGAAGCTTTCTTT. This encodes CASSPGPFNTEAFF.

This clonotype has a handful of counts. The chain has TRBV28 and TRBJ1-5, with 9 nucleotides matching TRBD1. In germline, CDR1 is MDHEN, CDR2 SYDVKM. Germline trimming cut 7 bases from V and 2 bases from J; bases unmatched to any gene: 9. The CDR3 has 16 amino acids. This CDR3 is CASKVVRDRGNQPQHF. The DNA of the CDR3 is TGTGCCAGCAAGGTCGTACGGGACAGGGGCAATCAGCCCCAGCATTTT.